The 23 T cell receptor beta chains below come from one sample, sequenced in a study of blood T cell repertoires in COVID-19. Profiling relied on immunoSEQ multiplex PCR, and the TCRdb table lists in-frame clones only, not all of them. The sample has about 100,000 clones, more than 90% seen once. Sequencing was done on a sample of peripheral blood. All receptors derive from an older man with acute or convalescent COVID-19.

The chain has TRBV19 and TRBJ2-7; D call uncertain. The V gene lost 5 bases and the J gene lost 5 bases, with 13 bases spanning the gap. The germline V gene has CDR1 LNHDA and CDR2 SQIVND (reference sequence). This CDR3 is 13 amino acids long. The chain's CDR3 is CASSHRDFDEQYF. In DNA form, the CDR3 reads TGTGCCAGTAGTCATCGTGACTTCGACGAGCAGTACTTC.

This chain links TRBV13 with TRBJ1-1; D gene unclear. CDR1 and CDR2 from the germline V gene are PRHDT and FYEKMQ (reference sequence). The CDR3 totals 13 residues. V was cut by 0 bases and J by 4 bases, with 6 bases left in between. The CDR3 DNA follows: TGTGCCAGCAGCTTAGGGGGAGTCACTGAAGCTTTCTTT. Amino acids: CASSLGGVTEAFF.

The chain has TRBV2 and TRBJ2-2, with a tentative D call TRBD1 (6 bases). This CDR3 region has 13 residues. The germline V and J ends were trimmed by 8 bases and 5 bases, with 12 bases remaining between them. CDR1 SNHLY and CDR2 FYNNEI come from the germline V gene. CDR3 DNA: TGTGCCAGCCTGTCACAGGGTACCGGGGAGCTGTTTTTT. It codes for CASLSQGTGELFF.

The rearrangement joins TRBV6-2 or TRBV6-3 to TRBJ2-5; 10 positions match TRBD2. The length of the CDR3 is 13 residues. V shed 4 bases, J shed 5 bases, and the junction held 1 base outside the gene matches. CDR1 and CDR2 (germline): MNHEY, SVGEGT. The CDR3 is CASSLAGGETQYF. The CDR3 DNA follows: TGTGCCAGCAGTTTAGCGGGAGGTGAGACCCAGTACTTC.

The chain links TRBV5-6 to TRBJ1-2, with 9 positions matching TRBD1. Trimming removed 2 bases from V and 11 bases from J; junction bases left unmatched: 10. Germline-derived CDR1 and CDR2 are SGHDT and YYEEEE. This CDR3 is built from 14 residues. CDR3 bases: TGTGCCAGCAGCTTACAGGGGGCGCCCCGGACTTACACCTTC. Protein: CASSLQGAPRTYTF.

The chain joins TRBV6-1 to TRBJ1-2, with D perhaps TRBD1 (5 bases). V lost 3 bases to trimming and J lost 6 bases, with 14 bases between them. This CDR3 is 14 amino acids long. CDR1 is MNHNS and CDR2 is SASEGT in the germline V gene. The CDR3: CASSDGRDQDGYTF. CDR3 coding DNA: TGTGCCAGCAGTGATGGCAGGGATCAGGATGGCTACACCTTC.

Note on this clone: At the DNA level, this CDR3 is encoded by other sequences in the same sample as well. The chain is built from TRBV12-3 or TRBV12-4 and TRBJ1-5, with D hard to call. V lost 2 bases and J lost 7, with 9 bases in between. The CDR3 totals 13 residues. The CDR3 DNA reads TGTGCCAGCAGTTTACGCGGGAACCAGCCCCAGCATTTT. Amino acids: CASSLRGNQPQHF.

The genes are TRBV4-1 and TRBJ2-2; TRBD2 matches 7 bases. This CDR3 comprises 15 residues. With 4 bases clipped from V and 5 bases from J, the junction kept 7 bases outside the gene matches. Germline assignment: CDR1 MGHRA and CDR2 YSYEKL. CDR3 residues: CASSPGLTATGELFF. CDR3 sequence (DNA): TGCGCCAGCAGCCCGGGACTAACAGCGACCGGGGAGCTGTTTTTT.

The chain employs TRBV5-1 and TRBJ2-1; D may be TRBD1 (6 bases). The V and J ends lost 7 bases and 2 bases respectively, with 16 bases between them. The CDR3 has 15 amino acids. The germline CDR1 and CDR2 sequences are SGHRS and YFSETQ. CDR3 DNA: TGCGCCAGCTACCCTGGGGACACGACCTACAATGAGCAGTTCTTC. As protein: CASYPGDTTYNEQFF.

The chain recombines TRBV19 with TRBJ2-1; 7 bases map to TRBD2. The length of the CDR3 is 14 residues. Germline CDR1 LNHDA, CDR2 SQIVND (reference sequence). V shed 2 bases, J shed 6 bases, and the junction held 4 bases outside the gene matches. The CDR3 DNA reads TGTGCCAGTAGTATAAGGACTAGGGGCAATGAGCAGTTCTTC. Its translation: CASSIRTRGNEQFF.

V gene TRBV9 combines with J gene TRBJ1-5; weak D call: TRBD1 (6 bases). This CDR3 spans 14 amino acids. CDR1 and CDR2 (germline): SGDLS, YYNGEE. V lost 4 bases and J lost 3, with 11 bases in between. CDR3: CASSPGQLNQPQHF. As DNA, the CDR3 is TGTGCCAGCAGCCCAGGACAGCTCAATCAGCCCCAGCATTTT.

The chain employs TRBV19 and TRBJ1-2; weak D call: TRBD1 (5 bases). Trimming took off 1 base at V and 3 bases at J, with 9 bases between the two ends. The germline CDR1 and CDR2 sequences are LNHDA and SQIVND (reference sequence). The CDR3 has 14 residues. The CDR3 DNA follows: TGTGCCAGTAGTATAGCCCAAGGGGACTATGGCTACACCTTC. This encodes CASSIAQGDYGYTF. Full variable domain (missing parts from reference TRBV19 and TRBJ1-2): DGGITQSPKYLFRKEGQNVTLSCEQNLNHDAMYWYRQDPGQGLRLIYYSQIVNDFQKGDIAEGYSVSREKKESFPLTVTSAQKNPTAFYLCASSIAQGDYGYTFGSGTRLTVV.

The rearrangement joins TRBV7-2 to TRBJ2-7; D unclear. The ends were cut back, 5 bases at V and 3 bases at J, with 5 bases in the middle. CDR1 and CDR2 (germline): SGHTA, FQGNSA. This CDR3 is built from 11 residues. In nucleotides, the CDR3 is TGTGCCAGCAGCATCCACTACGAGCAGTACTTC. Its translation is CASSIHYEQYF. The whole variable domain, filled in from reference TRBV7-2 and TRBJ2-7, reads GAGVSQSPSNKVTEKGKDVELRCDPISGHTALYWYRQSLGQGLEFLIYFQGNSAPDKSGLPSDRFSAERTGGSVSTLTIQRTQQEDSAVYLCASSIHYEQYFGPGTRLTVT.

This chain uses TRBV5-8 with TRBJ1-1; the match to TRBD1 covers 7 bases. CDR3 size: 16 residues. J was trimmed by 5 bases and V by 4 bases; bases with no gene match: 14. Germline V gene data show CDR1 as SGHTS and CDR2 as YDEGEE. The CDR3 DNA reads TGTGCCAGCAGCCGCGCGCCGGGGACAGTAAATACTGAAGCTTTCTTT. Protein product: CASSRAPGTVNTEAFF.

This chain links TRBV6-6 with TRBJ2-1; tentative D call: TRBD2 (7 bases). The CDR3 runs to 16 residues. CDR1 and CDR2 from the germline V gene are MNHNY and SVGAGI (reference sequence). Between the trimmed V and J ends, which lost 5 bases and 1 base, there was a span of 15 bases. CDR3 in amino acids: CASSKGDYPSYNEQFF. The CDR3 DNA reads TGTGCCAGCAGTAAGGGGGACTACCCTTCCTACAATGAGCAGTTCTTC.

The rearrangement uses TRBV2 and TRBJ1-2; 10 nucleotides agree with TRBD1. CDR1 is SNHLY, CDR2 FYNNEI, per germline. The CDR3 sequence is 17 residues long. Trimming cost V 6 bases and J 8 bases; bases outside gene matches: 18. CDR3: CASRNLRGGQGKEGYTF. The CDR3, as DNA: TGTGCCAGCAGAAACCTACGAGGGGGACAGGGGAAGGAAGGCTACACCTTC.

This clone came up once. The chain employs TRBV20-1 and TRBJ1-1; no definite D call. The germline V gene encodes CDR1 DFQATT and CDR2 SNEGSKA (reference sequence). The CDR3 runs 10 residues. The V gene lost 5 bases and the J gene lost 8 bases, with 9 bases spanning the gap. The CDR3 sequence: CSAGRLEAFF. The DNA of the CDR3 is TGCAGTGCTGGCAGGTTAGAAGCTTTCTTT.

Concerning this clone: The junction departs from germline at one end; a sequencing error may be responsible. CDR3 loop: CASSPRTGSSVF. The CDR3, as DNA: TGTGCCAGTAGTCCGAGAACAGGGAGCTCTGTCTTC. This chain joins TRBV19 and TRBJ2-7; maybe TRBD1 (6 bases). This CDR3 comprises 12 residues. The germline V gene encodes CDR1 LNHDA and CDR2 SQIVND (reference sequence). Using reference TRBV19 and TRBJ2-7 for the parts outside the CDR3, the full variable domain is DGGITQSPKYLFRKEGQNVTLSCEQNLNHDAMYWYRQDPGQGLRLIYYSQIVNDFQKGDIAEGYSVSREKKESFPLTVTSAQKNPTAFYLCASSPRTGSSVFGPGTRLTVT.

This clone came up a few times. The chain has TRBV7-3 and TRBJ2-1, with D perhaps matching TRBD2 (6 bases). The CDR3 extends over 16 amino acids. Trimming stripped 5 bases from V and 0 bases from J, with 14 bases between. CDR1 is SGHTA and CDR2 is FQGTGA in the germline V gene. The CDR3 reads CASSPPSASSYNEQFF. CDR3 DNA: TGTGCCAGCAGCCCTCCTAGCGCCAGCTCCTACAATGAGCAGTTCTTC.

V gene TRBV18 combines with J gene TRBJ1-1; 9 nucleotides agree with TRBD1. The V gene end was trimmed by 4 bases and the J gene end by 6 bases; junction bases not matched to a gene: 9. CDR1 KGHSH and CDR2 LQKENI come from the germline V gene. The CDR3 consists of 15 residues. CDR3 loop: CASSLGTGNVAEAFF. Here the CDR3 DNA reads TGTGCCAGCTCACTAGGGACAGGGAATGTGGCTGAAGCTTTCTTT. The full variable domain, rest sourced from reference TRBV18 and TRBJ1-1, is NAGVMQNPRHLVRRRGQEARLRCSPMKGHSHVYWYRQLPEEGLKFMVYLQKENIIDESGMPKERFSAEFPKEGPSILRIQQVVRGDSAAYFCASSLGTGNVAEAFFGQGTRLTVV.

This clone turned up a few times. The chain combines TRBV10-3 with TRBJ1-5; D is undetermined. V was clipped by 5 bases and J by 2 bases, with 7 bases between them. The germline V gene has CDR1 ENHRY and CDR2 SYGVKD. This CDR3 has 13 residues. The CDR3, as DNA: TGTGCCATCAGTCCCGAGGGCAATCAGCCCCAGCATTTT. It translates to CAISPEGNQPQHF.

V is TRBV18 and J is TRBJ1-2; the D is unclear. This CDR3 comprises 14 residues. Germline lookup yields CDR1 KGHSH and CDR2 LQKENI. The V and J ends lost 2 bases and 2 bases respectively, with 9 bases between them. In DNA, the CDR3 is TGTGCCAGCTCACCAGGGGAGGCGAACTATGGCTACACCTTC. It translates to CASSPGEANYGYTF.

The V gene is TRBV3-1 (or the pseudogene TRBV3-2), the J gene TRBJ2-3; 10 positions match TRBD2. V lost 0 bases, J lost 4 bases, and 10 bases stayed unmatched. The CDR3 has 18 amino acids. Germline loops: CDR1 LGHDT, CDR2 YNNKEL (reference sequence). CDR3 nucleotides: TGTGCCAGCAGCCAAGATCTGCTAGCGGGAGTGGTCGCAGATACGCAGTATTTT. Amino acid sequence: CASSQDLLAGVVADTQYF.